The 30 T cell receptor beta chains reported below all come from one sample, sequenced in a study of beta chain features in type 1 diabetes. Findings of the study overall: Shorter TCRB CDR3s, moderately but significantly so, marked every one of the four CD4+ subsets in Type 1 diabetes patients.

Sequenced material consisted of expressed TCRB transcripts (all of the isolated RNA was reverse transcribed). Some clones are missing from TCRdb's copy, which holds only in-frame ones; the method was immunoSEQ multiplex PCR. Among 640,000 or so clones listed, over 11% were seen once. Antigens of these TCRs are unknown. Sequenced sample: naive CD4+ T cells from blood. The receptors shown here come from a man younger than 35 with type 1 diabetes.

This clone was seen only a few times. The J gene is TRBJ1-1, the V gene TRBV6-6; TRBD1 matches at 9 bases. Germline trimming cut 9 bases from V and 0 bases from J; bases unmatched to any gene: 5. This CDR3 is built from 14 residues. CDR1 and CDR2 from the germline V gene are MNHNY and SVGAGI (reference sequence). This chain's CDR3 is CASRDRDMNTEAFF. CDR3 in DNA: TGTGCCAGTAGGGACAGGGATATGAACACTGAAGCTTTCTTT.

The rearrangement uses TRBV7-2 and TRBJ2-7; D not resolved. The CDR3 runs 13 residues. The germline V and J ends were trimmed by 4 bases and 3 bases, with 10 bases remaining between them. Germline values: CDR1 SGHTA, CDR2 FQGNSA. The CDR3 DNA sequence: TGTGCCAGCAGCTCCCGAGACGGCTACGAGCAGTACTTC. It is translated as CASSSRDGYEQYF. Full variable domain (missing parts from reference TRBV7-2 and TRBJ2-7): GAGVSQSPSNKVTEKGKDVELRCDPISGHTALYWYRQSLGQGLEFLIYFQGNSAPDKSGLPSDRFSAERTGGSVSTLTIQRTQQEDSAVYLCASSSRDGYEQYFGPGTRLTVT.

This chain links TRBV14 with TRBJ2-2; the D gene is possibly TRBD1 (6 bases). V was shortened by 2 bases and J by 7 bases, with 11 bases between the two germline ends. Germline-derived CDR1 and CDR2 are SGHDN and FVKESK. CDR3 length equals 14 residues. The CDR3 DNA reads as TGTGCCAGCAGCCAACCAGGGGCGTACGGGGAGCTGTTTTTT. It yields the protein CASSQPGAYGELFF.

The chain has TRBV4-1 and TRBJ2-3, with TRBD2 matching 10 bases. The V and J ends lost 4 bases and 3 bases, in that order; junction bases with no gene match: 7. CDR3 size: 16 residues. Germline CDR1 and CDR2: MGHRA and YSYEKL. DNA of the CDR3: TGCGCCAGCAGCCGACTGACTAGCGGGCGGACAGATACGCAGTATTTT. Its translation is CASSRLTSGRTDTQYF.

There are a few counts of this clone. Other DNA sequences of this sample code for an identical CDR3. The V call is TRBV4-2, the J call TRBJ1-4; TRBD1 matches at 9 bases. Germline V gene sequence: CDR1 LGHNA, CDR2 YNFKEQ. V lost 1 base to trimming and J lost 8 bases; unmatched junction nucleotides: 5. The CDR3 runs to 15 residues. Here the CDR3 DNA reads TGTGCCAGCAGCCAAGTGGGACAGGGCGGCGAAAAACTGTTTTTT. This codes for CASSQVGQGGEKLFF.

The V call is TRBV7-9, the J call TRBJ1-2, with D hard to call. Germline CDR1 reads SEHNR; CDR2 reads FQNEAQ (reference sequence). This CDR3 comprises 12 residues. The V gene lost 5 bases and the J gene lost 4 bases, with 8 bases spanning the gap. CDR3 region: CASSKELYGYTF. The CDR3 DNA is TGTGCCAGCAGCAAGGAACTCTATGGCTACACCTTC.

V is TRBV29-1 and J is TRBJ1-2; D possibly corresponds to TRBD1 (5 bases). Trimming took 8 bases from V and 2 from J, leaving 15 bases between them. This CDR3 is 13 amino acids long. Germline V lookup: CDR1 SQVTM, CDR2 ANQGSEA. The CDR3: CSHLTDENYGYTF. CDR3 bases: TGCAGCCACCTGACAGACGAGAACTATGGCTACACCTTC.

The chain joins TRBV7-8 to TRBJ2-7, with D uncertain. This CDR3 is built from 11 residues. Germline CDR1 is SGHVS and CDR2 is FQNEAQ. V was pared by 8 bases and J by 5 bases, with 10 bases between. CDR3 loop: CASRQSHEQYF. The CDR3 DNA reads as TGTGCCAGCCGTCAGTCGCACGAGCAGTACTTC.

This clone was seen a handful of times. This CDR3 reads CASSQNLYGGADEQFF. In DNA form, the CDR3 reads TGTGCCAGCAGCCAAAATCTGTATGGGGGGGCAGATGAGCAGTTCTTC. The rearrangement links TRBV4-2 to TRBJ2-1; TRBD2 might be the D (7 bases). Trimming stripped 2 bases from V and 8 bases from J, with 19 bases between. The germline gives CDR1 LGHNA, CDR2 YNFKEQ. This CDR3 has 16 residues.

This clone has more than one count but fewer than ten. The rearrangement joins TRBV25-1 to TRBJ2-1; 9 nucleotides align to TRBD2. V shed 4 bases, J shed 5 bases, and the junction held 6 bases outside the gene matches. There are 15 residues in the CDR3. Germline V lookup: CDR1 MGHDK, CDR2 SYGVNS. The CDR3 sequence is CASSVLTSGHNEQFF. In nucleotides, the CDR3 is TGTGCCAGCAGTGTTTTGACTAGCGGTCACAATGAGCAGTTCTTC. The full variable domain, rest sourced from reference TRBV25-1 and TRBJ2-1, is EADIYQTPRYLVIGTGKKITLECSQTMGHDKMYWYQQDPGMELHLIHYSYGVNSTEKGDLSSESTVSRIRTEHFPLTLESARPSHTSQYLCASSVLTSGHNEQFFGPGTRLTVL.

This clone has only a few counts. V usage is TRBV10-3 and J usage is TRBJ2-3; D not certain. The germline V and J ends were trimmed by 3 bases and 6 bases, with 7 bases remaining between them. The CDR3 extends over 12 amino acids. Germline values: CDR1 ENHRY, CDR2 SYGVKD. The CDR3 loop reads CAISDQRDTQYF. CDR3 coding DNA: TGTGCCATCAGTGACCAGCGCGATACGCAGTATTTT.

This chain links TRBV30 with TRBJ1-6; D not certain. Germline V CDR1 and CDR2: GTSNPN, SVGIG (reference sequence). The CDR3 sequence is 11 residues long. Trimming took 1 base from V and 14 from J, leaving 9 bases between them. The DNA for the CDR3 is TGTGCCTGGAGTGGTGGGGTAGCCCTCCACTTT. Its protein is CAWSGGVALHF.

There are a few counts of this clone. The chain joins TRBV10-1 to TRBJ2-1, with a tentative D call TRBD2 (5 bases). The CDR3 consists of 12 residues. CDR1 and CDR2 from the germline V gene are WNHNN and SYGVQD (reference sequence). Trimming cost V 0 bases and J 12 bases, with 9 bases left between them. The CDR3 reads CASSESTTLQFF. CDR3 sequence (DNA): TGCGCCAGCAGTGAGTCGACTACCCTGCAGTTCTTC.

This clone turned up a few times. The chain couples TRBV7-9 to TRBJ2-5; the match to TRBD2 covers 8 bases. This CDR3 region has 16 residues. V shed 5 bases, J shed 5 bases, and the junction held 13 bases outside the gene matches. Germline values: CDR1 SEHNR, CDR2 FQNEAQ (reference sequence). The CDR3 here is CASSQLGRLATETQYF. CDR3 nucleotide sequence: TGTGCCAGCAGCCAACTGGGGAGACTAGCGACGGAGACCCAGTACTTC.

This clone has only a few counts. The CDR3 sequence is CACTRAGGYTF. CDR3 nucleotide sequence: TGTGCCTGTACTCGGGCAGGTGGCTACACCTTC. The chain has TRBV30 and TRBJ1-2; D uncertain. This CDR3 has 11 amino acids. The V end was cut by 6 bases, the J end by 7 bases, with 12 bases between. Germline assignment: CDR1 GTSNPN and CDR2 SVGIG (reference sequence).

The V call is TRBV6-6, the J call TRBJ1-4; a weak D match, TRBD1 (5 bases). Trimming pared 8 bases from V and 7 bases from J, leaving 17 bases between. In germline, CDR1 is MNHNY, CDR2 SVGAGI (reference sequence). The CDR3 is made up of 14 amino acids. The CDR3: CASRPGGMGEKLFF. The CDR3 coding sequence is TGTGCCAGCCGCCCCGGGGGGATGGGTGAAAAACTGTTTTTT.

The sample holds a few counts of this clone. Additional DNA sequences in this sample encode the identical CDR3. The V gene is TRBV20-1, the J gene TRBJ2-1; perhaps TRBD2 as D (5 bases). CDR3 size: 11 residues. The V end was cut by 3 bases, the J end by 6 bases, with 6 bases between. Germline CDR1 and CDR2: DFQATT and SNEGSKA (reference sequence). CDR3 nucleotide sequence: TGCAGTGCTAGTCGGGGCAATGAGCAGTTCTTC. Its translation is CSASRGNEQFF.

The genes are TRBV5-6 and TRBJ2-7; no clear D gene. CDR1 SGHDT and CDR2 YYEEEE come from the germline V gene. The CDR3 has 15 residues. V was clipped by 2 bases and J by 0 bases, with 12 bases between them. Here the CDR3 DNA reads TGTGCCAGCAGCTTAGTGTTAAGAGGCTCCTACGAGCAGTACTTC. This gives the protein CASSLVLRGSYEQYF.

A few counts support this clone. The J gene is TRBJ2-1, the V gene TRBV30; 8 bases agree with TRBD2. The V gene end was trimmed by 4 bases and the J gene end by 5 bases; junction bases not matched to a gene: 10. Germline V CDR1 and CDR2: GTSNPN, SVGIG (reference sequence). The CDR3 is made up of 15 amino acids. CDR3 in amino acids: CAWTPTSGYNNEQFF. In DNA, the CDR3 is TGTGCCTGGACGCCCACTAGCGGTTATAACAATGAGCAGTTCTTC.

This sequence joins TRBV2 and TRBJ2-2; 9 bases align to TRBD2. J was trimmed by 6 bases and V by 3 bases; bases with no gene match: 5. The CDR3 totals 15 residues. In germline, CDR1 is SNHLY, CDR2 FYNNEI. The CDR3 is CASSDLAGQAGELFF. DNA for the CDR3: TGTGCCAGCAGTGACCTAGCGGGGCAAGCCGGGGAGCTGTTTTTT.

The chain uses TRBV19 and TRBJ2-1, with TRBD1 identical over 9 bases. This CDR3 region has 14 residues. J lost 6 bases, V lost 6 bases, and 6 bases had no gene match. CDR1 LNHDA and CDR2 SQIVND come from the germline V gene (reference sequence). The CDR3 coding sequence is TGTGCCAGTAGCCGCGGACAGGGGAGCAATGAGCAGTTCTTC. Its protein product is CASSRGQGSNEQFF.

About this clone itself: This sample also contains other DNA sequences that code for the same CDR3. The chain recombines TRBV10-3 with TRBJ2-5; D is ambiguous. From germline, CDR1 is ENHRY and CDR2 SYGVKD. CDR3 length: 11 residues. Trimming pared 2 bases from V and 4 bases from J, leaving 2 bases between. The CDR3 protein is CAISERETQYF. The CDR3 nucleotides read TGTGCCATCAGTGAGAGAGAGACCCAGTACTTC.

The chain joins TRBV29-1 to TRBJ2-7; D remains ambiguous. The CDR3 covers 11 residues. CDR1 is SQVTM and CDR2 is ANQGSEA in the germline V gene. V was shortened by 3 bases and J by 9 bases, with 12 bases between the two germline ends. The CDR3 loop reads CSVEGERRQYF. The DNA of the CDR3 is TGCAGCGTTGAGGGCGAGAGGCGGCAGTACTTC.

This clone has more than one count but fewer than ten. The chain carries TRBV7-3 and TRBJ2-7, with 7 bases matching TRBD2. The length of the CDR3 is 15 residues. Per the germline V gene, CDR1 is SGHTA and CDR2 is FQGTGA. V lost 6 bases, J lost 7 bases, and 15 bases stayed unmatched. CDR3 coding DNA: TGTGCCAGCAGGTTGGGCGGGGCCTCGGGAGGAGAGCAGTACTTC. It is translated as CASRLGGASGGEQYF.

This clone was detected only a few times. The J gene is TRBJ2-5, the V gene TRBV11-1; 8 bases match TRBD1. The CDR3 length is 14 residues. V lost 5 bases to trimming and J lost 5 bases; unmatched junction nucleotides: 7. From germline, CDR1 is SGHAT and CDR2 FQDESV (reference sequence). As DNA, the CDR3 is TGTGCCAGCAGCCCCAGGGGGCGCGGGGAGACCCAGTACTTC. Encoded protein: CASSPRGRGETQYF. Full variable domain (outside the CDR3, taken from reference TRBV11-1 and TRBJ2-5): EAEVAQSPRYKITEKSQAVAFWCDPISGHATLYWYRQILGQGPELLVQFQDESVVDDSQLPKDRFSAERLKGVDSTLKIQPAELGDSAMYLCASSPRGRGETQYFGPGTRLLVL.

This clone was seen more than once but under ten times. The genes are TRBV11-2 and TRBJ2-5; D remains ambiguous. V was pared by 4 bases and J by 5 bases, with 14 bases between. Germline V gene sequence: CDR1 SGHAT, CDR2 FQNNGV. The CDR3 has 14 residues. CDR3 loop: CASSSRSTQETQYF. For the CDR3, the DNA is TGTGCCAGCAGCTCGAGAAGCACTCAGGAGACCCAGTACTTC.

This clone was detected a few times. This chain uses TRBV10-3 with TRBJ2-7, with a possible D match to TRBD1 (5 bases). Germline lookup yields CDR1 ENHRY and CDR2 SYGVKD. Deletions cut 5 bases from V and 0 bases from J, with 20 bases between. CDR3 length: 17 amino acids. CDR3 DNA: TGTGCCATCAGTTCCCGGCAATTGGGGCAGTACTCCTACGAGCAGTACTTC. It encodes CAISSRQLGQYSYEQYF.

This clone was observed a handful of times. The chain combines TRBV5-6 with TRBJ2-3; D call uncertain. The CDR3 has 15 residues. CDR1 is SGHDT and CDR2 is YYEEEE in the germline V gene. Trimming stripped 4 bases from V and 2 bases from J, with 14 bases between. The CDR3 is CASSRNGDPTDTQYF. As DNA, the CDR3 is TGTGCCAGCAGCCGGAATGGGGATCCCACAGATACGCAGTATTTT.

Only a few counts were recorded for this clone. The chain has TRBV30 and TRBJ2-1; a possible D gene is TRBD1 (6 bases). Trimming stripped 3 bases from V and 6 bases from J, with 30 bases between. The CDR3 length is 19 residues. From germline, CDR1 is GTSNPN and CDR2 SVGIG (reference sequence). The CDR3 DNA follows: TGTGCCTGGAGGGGTGAAATAGGCACAGCCTCTAACAGGGCCAATGAGCAGTTCTTC. Translating it yields CAWRGEIGTASNRANEQFF. Combining the CDR3 with reference TRBV30 and TRBJ2-1 gives the whole variable domain SQTIHQWPATLVQPVGSPLSLECTVEGTSNPNLYWYRQAAGRGLQLLFYSVGIGQISSEVPQNLSASRPQDRQFILSSKKLLLSDSGFYLCAWRGEIGTASNRANEQFFGPGTRLTVL.

This chain connects TRBV30 to TRBJ2-7; 10 bases fit TRBD1. Trimming cost V 0 bases and J 3 bases; bases outside gene matches: 2. This CDR3 is 14 amino acids long. Germline lookup yields CDR1 GTSNPN and CDR2 SVGIG (reference sequence). The CDR3 region is CAWSVGQGFYEQYF. CDR3 bases: TGTGCCTGGAGTGTGGGACAGGGGTTCTACGAGCAGTACTTC.